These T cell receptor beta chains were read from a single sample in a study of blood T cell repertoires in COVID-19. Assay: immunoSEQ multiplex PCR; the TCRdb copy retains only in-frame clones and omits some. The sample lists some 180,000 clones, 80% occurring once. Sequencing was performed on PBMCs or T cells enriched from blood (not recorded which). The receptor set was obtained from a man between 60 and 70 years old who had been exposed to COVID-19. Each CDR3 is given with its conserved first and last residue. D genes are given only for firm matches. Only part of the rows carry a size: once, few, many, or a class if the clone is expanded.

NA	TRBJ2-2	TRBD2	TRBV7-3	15	CASSSGLALTGELFF	TGTGCCAGCAGCTCGGGACTAGCGTTGACCGGGGAGCTGTTTTTT
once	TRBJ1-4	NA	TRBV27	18	CASSLRRDLRATNEKLFF	TGTGCCAGCAGCTTGCGGCGGGACCTTAGGGCAACTAATGAAAAACTGTTTTTT
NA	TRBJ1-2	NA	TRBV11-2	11	CASSFRGGYTF	TGTGCCAGCAGCTTCAGAGGAGGCTACACCTTC
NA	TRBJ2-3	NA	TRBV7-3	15	CASSPIGGSTDTQYF	TGTGCCAGCAGCCCCATAGGAGGGAGCACAGATACGCAGTATTTT
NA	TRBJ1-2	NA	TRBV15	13	CATSSSYVYGYTF	TGTGCCACCAGCAGTTCCTACGTTTATGGCTACACCTTC
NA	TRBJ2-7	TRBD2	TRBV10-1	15	CASSEWRERGYEQYF	TGCGCCAGCAGTGAGTGGCGGGAGCGGGGATACGAGCAGTACTTC
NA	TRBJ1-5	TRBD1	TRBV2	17	CASRGNDRVASNQPQHF	TGTGCCAGCAGGGGAAATGACAGGGTGGCTAGCAATCAGCCCCAGCATTTT
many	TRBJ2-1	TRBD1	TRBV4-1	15	CASSQERAGGHEQFF	TGCGCCAGCAGCCAAGAGAGGGCAGGGGGCCATGAGCAGTTCTTC
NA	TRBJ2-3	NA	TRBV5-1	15	CASSLEASRTDTQYF	TGCGCCAGCAGCTTGGAGGCTAGCCGCACAGATACGCAGTATTTT
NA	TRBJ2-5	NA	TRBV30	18	CAWSVAGSLWNSQETQYF	TGTGCCTGGAGTGTCGCAGGGTCCCTATGGAACTCTCAAGAGACCCAGTACTTC
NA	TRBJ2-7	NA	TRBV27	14	CASSLSSRGYEQYF	TGTGCCAGCAGTTTATCCTCCAGGGGCTACGAGCAGTACTTC
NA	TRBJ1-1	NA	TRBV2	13	CASRGYEDTEAFF	TGTGCCAGCAGGGGTTATGAGGACACTGAAGCTTTCTTT
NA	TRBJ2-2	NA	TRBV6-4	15	CASSVELASTGELFF	TGTGCCAGCAGTGTTGAGCTAGCGAGCACCGGGGAGCTGTTTTTT
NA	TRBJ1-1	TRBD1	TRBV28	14	CASSRTGGFAEAFF	TGTGCCAGCAGCCGTACAGGGGGGTTCGCTGAAGCTTTCTTT
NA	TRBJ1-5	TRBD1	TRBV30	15	CAWSEGQGLNQPQHF	TGTGCCTGGAGTGAGGGACAGGGCCTCAATCAGCCCCAGCATTTT
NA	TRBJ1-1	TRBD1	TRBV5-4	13	CASSFTGATEAFF	TGTGCCAGCAGCTTTACAGGGGCCACTGAAGCTTTCTTT
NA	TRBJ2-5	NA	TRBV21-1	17	CASSRQAILGFQETQYF	TGTGCCAGCAGTCGACAGGCGATATTGGGGTTCCAAGAGACCCAGTACTTC
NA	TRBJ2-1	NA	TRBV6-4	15	CASSVGQGGFNEQFF	TGTGCCAGCAGTGTCGGACAGGGAGGGTTCAATGAGCAGTTCTTC
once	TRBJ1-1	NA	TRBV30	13	CAWSVSGLTEAFF	TGTGCCTGGAGTGTATCGGGGTTAACTGAAGCTTTCTTT
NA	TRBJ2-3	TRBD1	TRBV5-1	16	CASSRSGQGRTDTQYF	TGCGCCAGCAGCCGATCGGGACAGGGCCGCACAGATACGCAGTATTTT
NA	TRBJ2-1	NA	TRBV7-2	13	CASSLDDRGEQFF	TGTGCCAGCAGCTTAGATGATCGGGGTGAGCAGTTCTTC
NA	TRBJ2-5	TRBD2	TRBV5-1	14	CASSVSGAEETQYF	TGCGCCAGCAGCGTTAGCGGGGCCGAAGAGACCCAGTACTTC
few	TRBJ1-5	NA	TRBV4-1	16	CASSTTPQVSNQPQHF	TGCGCCAGCAGCACCACCCCACAGGTTAGCAATCAGCCCCAGCATTTT
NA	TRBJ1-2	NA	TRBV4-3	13	CASSQSGVYGYTF	TGCGCCAGCAGCCAATCAGGGGTCTATGGCTACACCTTC
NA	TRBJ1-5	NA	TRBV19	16	CASSLQGIYSNQPQHF	TGTGCCAGTAGTCTTCAGGGGATTTATAGCAATCAGCCCCAGCATTTT
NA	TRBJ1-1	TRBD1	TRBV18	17	CASSPQGQGYMNTEAFF	TGTGCCAGCTCACCCCAGGGACAGGGGTACATGAACACTGAAGCTTTCTTT
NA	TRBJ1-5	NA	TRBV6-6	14	CASSYSGGVQPQHF	TGTGCCAGCAGTTACTCAGGGGGAGTCCAGCCCCAGCATTTT
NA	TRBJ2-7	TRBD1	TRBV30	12	CAWGQGTYEQYF	TGTGCCTGGGGACAGGGAACCTACGAGCAGTACTTC
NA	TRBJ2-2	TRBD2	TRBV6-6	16	CASSYISGRAAGELFF	TGTGCCAGCAGTTATATTAGCGGGAGGGCGGCCGGGGAGCTGTTTTTT
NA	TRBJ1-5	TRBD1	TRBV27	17	CASSVLTGGGSNQPQHF	TGTGCCAGCAGTGTTTTAACAGGGGGCGGGAGCAATCAGCCCCAGCATTTT
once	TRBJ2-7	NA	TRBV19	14	CASSALTGSYEQYF	TGTGCCAGTAGTGCCCTGACGGGATCCTACGAGCAGTACTTC
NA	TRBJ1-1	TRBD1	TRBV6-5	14	CASRSQGGNTEAFF	TGTGCCAGCAGATCACAGGGGGGGAACACTGAAGCTTTCTTT
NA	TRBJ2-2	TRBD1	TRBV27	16	CASSLGGQGVNGELFF	TGTGCCAGCAGTTTAGGTGGACAGGGGGTTAACGGGGAGCTGTTTTTT
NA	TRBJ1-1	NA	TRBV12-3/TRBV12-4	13	CASSLGQNTEAFF	TGTGCCAGCAGTTTGGGCCAGAACACTGAAGCTTTCTTT
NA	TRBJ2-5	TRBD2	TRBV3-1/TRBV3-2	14	CASSRAGGAETQYF	TGTGCCAGCAGCCGGGCGGGAGGGGCAGAGACCCAGTACTTC
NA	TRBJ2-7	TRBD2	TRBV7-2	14	CASSLSPGGLAIYF	TGTGCCAGCAGCCTAAGCCCAGGGGGACTAGCGATCTACTTC
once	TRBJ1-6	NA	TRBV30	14	CAWSVSAGGSPLHF	TGTGCCTGGAGTGTGTCCGCCGGCGGGTCACCCCTCCACTTT
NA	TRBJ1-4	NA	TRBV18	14	CASSPPDGERTKIF	TGTGCCAGCTCACCACCGGACGGGGAAAGGACCAAGATTTTT
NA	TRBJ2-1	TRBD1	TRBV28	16	CASSFGQGFSYNEQFF	TGTGCCAGCAGTTTCGGACAGGGTTTCTCCTACAATGAGCAGTTCTTC
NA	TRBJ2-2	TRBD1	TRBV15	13	CATSRRQGWELFF	TGTGCCACCAGCAGAAGACAGGGTTGGGAGCTGTTTTTT
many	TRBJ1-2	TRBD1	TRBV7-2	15	CASSLDNRGNYGYTF	TGTGCCAGCAGCTTAGATAACAGGGGTAACTATGGCTACACCTTC
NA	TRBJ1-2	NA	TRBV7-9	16	CASSARTAPKNYGYTF	TGTGCCAGCAGCGCACGGACAGCCCCAAAAAACTATGGCTACACCTTC
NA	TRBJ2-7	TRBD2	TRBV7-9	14	CASTLAGDSYEQYF	TGTGCCAGCACCCTAGCGGGAGACTCCTACGAGCAGTACTTC
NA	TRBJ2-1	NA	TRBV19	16	CASNYHAGRPFDEQFF	TGTGCCAGTAACTACCATGCGGGCCGGCCCTTCGATGAGCAGTTCTTC
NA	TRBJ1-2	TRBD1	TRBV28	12	CASSRTGEVYTF	TGTGCCAGCAGCCGGACAGGGGAGGTCTACACCTTC
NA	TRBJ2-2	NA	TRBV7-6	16	CASSSRYRENTGELFF	TGTGCCAGCAGCTCCCGCTACAGGGAAAACACCGGGGAGCTGTTTTTT
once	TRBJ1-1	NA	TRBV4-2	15	CASSQVGGGWTEAFF	TGTGCCAGCAGCCAAGTGGGCGGGGGATGGACTGAAGCTTTCTTT
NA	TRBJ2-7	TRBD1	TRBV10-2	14	CASSRDSTRDEQYF	TGCGCCAGCAGTCGGGACAGCACTCGGGACGAGCAGTACTTC
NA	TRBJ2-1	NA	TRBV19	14	CASSMYSGYNEQFF	TGTGCCAGTAGTATGTACTCCGGCTACAATGAGCAGTTCTTC
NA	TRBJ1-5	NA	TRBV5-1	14	CASSLDFSNQPQHF	TGCGCCAGCAGCTTGGACTTTAGCAATCAGCCCCAGCATTTT
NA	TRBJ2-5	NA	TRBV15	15	CATSRDRQVQETQYF	TGTGCCACCAGCAGAGATAGACAGGTACAAGAGACCCAGTACTTC
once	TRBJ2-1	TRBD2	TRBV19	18	CASTPWASGRASYNEQFF	TGTGCCAGTACCCCTTGGGCTAGCGGGAGGGCGTCCTACAATGAGCAGTTCTTC
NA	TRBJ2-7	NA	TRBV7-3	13	CASRAGESGEQYF	TGTGCCAGCAGGGCAGGGGAGTCAGGCGAGCAGTACTTC
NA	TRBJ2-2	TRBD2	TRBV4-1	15	CASSHSGSATGELFF	TGCGCCAGCAGCCATAGCGGGAGCGCCACCGGGGAGCTGTTTTTT
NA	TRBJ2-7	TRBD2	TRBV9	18	CASSVGLAGVISDDEQYF	TGTGCCAGCAGCGTGGGACTAGCGGGAGTAATATCTGACGACGAGCAGTACTTC
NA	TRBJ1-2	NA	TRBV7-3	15	CASSPSRGFEYGYTF	TGTGCCAGCAGCCCTTCCAGGGGCTTCGAGTATGGCTACACCTTC
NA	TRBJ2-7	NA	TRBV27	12	CASSLGGYEQYF	TGTGCCAGCAGTCTGGGGGGCTACGAGCAGTACTTC
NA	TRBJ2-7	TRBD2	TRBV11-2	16	CASSPRLAGVSYEQYF	TGTGCCAGCAGCCCGCGACTAGCGGGAGTCTCCTACGAGCAGTACTTC